This T cell receptor (beta chain) appears in the sequencing data of a study of identical twins (dated by TCRdb to 2016 to 2018). Background on the whole study: To test whether fetal clonotypes persist, this study deep-sequenced TCR alpha and beta repertoires from monozygotic twins, from unrelated adults of various ages, and from cord blood. Replicate twin experiments were performed at different times using different library preparation protocols to rule out contamination.

Libraries were constructed by 5' RACE. Sequencing took place on an Illumina HiSeq 2000. Template switching introduced a universal primer binding site; the final cDNA contained a unique molecular identifier, enabling accurate counting of TCR cDNA molecules. Specific primers in the conserved constant-segment region were used to synthesize first-strand cDNA for the TCR alpha and beta chains. To control for contamination, each cDNA library was double barcoded with a SMART-Mk sample barcode plus Illumina barcodes. TruSeq adapter sequences along with Illumina sample barcodes were introduced in two successive PCR steps. Sequencing of the TCR alpha and beta cDNA libraries was done on the Illumina HiSeq platform using custom primers. Per the authors' processing: MiGEC was used to process raw reads and extract unique molecular identifiers, and MiXCR was used to find CDR3 positions. For each individual, recombination models were inferred using an EM algorithm with the repgenHMM and IGoR tools. The analysis of shared clonotypes was done with the tcR package in R, with sharing normalized by the product of cloneset sizes. To study raw recombination free of thymic and clonal selection effects, out-of-frame nonproductive sequences were analyzed. TCRdb ran its own pipeline on the public reads, namely fastp trimming at Q25 and MiXCR clone calling, and kept in-frame beta chains. Rows are combined by CDR3 protein, so each entry shows the most common genes and DNA. The V and J calls shown here were made by TCRdb, not taken from the authors' results. This sample gives about 890,000 distinct CDR3 sequences in total; about 12% of them show up just once. Around 1.6% of the sample comes from the top ten.

All donors were healthy Caucasians. Three pairs of female monozygotic twins, all aged 18 to 29 years, were included in the twin cohort. Peripheral blood mononuclear cells were used as the source from which RNA for TCR libraries was isolated. There are a few counts of this clonotype. Its antigen is currently not known. Base qualities are not provided; no much larger clone lies one nucleotide away. Findings and caveats that apply to the study as a whole: Invariant T cells such as MAIT and iNKT could partly confound zero-insertion analyses, though diverse VJ usage argued against this for most clonotypes. Because the same donors could not be followed over many years, the conclusions depended on cross-sectional statistical analysis. A weaker excess of twin sharing was found in beta out-of-frame sequences because the signal-to-noise ratio was lowered by fewer shared sequences. Fewer insertions were carried by abundant cord blood beta clonotypes, a similar but weaker trend appeared in young adult naive repertoires, and no such trend appeared in memory repertoires. Compared with coincidental sharing between unrelated individuals, an excess of low generation-probability sequences was observed among out-of-frame TCR alpha sequences shared between twins. Recombination models systematically underestimated out-of-frame TCR alpha sharing in monozygotic twins but agreed with sharing between unrelated individuals.

CDR1 and CDR2 are read off the germline V gene as ENHRY and SYGVKD. Unmatched junction bases come to 4, with V trimmed by 10 bases and J by 2 bases. The CDR3 starts with the cysteine, ends with the phenylalanine, and has 13 residues. Left in the record is the CDR3 DNA by itself, 39 bases read in frame from the first base. The sample was also reused in another study, on yellow fever vaccine responses in identical twins. From the second report: According to the authors, the vaccine-induced T cell response in identical twins seemed to be partly convergent and partly specific to each individual. Focusing on identical twins, the study followed the T cell clones that responded to the vaccine, and did so with precision.

The chain is encoded by TRBV10-3 joined to TRBJ1-2; TRBD1 aligns with 10 central bases. The clonotype originates from a woman aged 18-29 years in good health. Sequencing was carried out using PBMCs. The nucleotide sequence is given as TGTGCCACGGAGGACAGGGGGAACTATGGCTACACCTTC. Its product reads: CATEDRGNYGYTF.